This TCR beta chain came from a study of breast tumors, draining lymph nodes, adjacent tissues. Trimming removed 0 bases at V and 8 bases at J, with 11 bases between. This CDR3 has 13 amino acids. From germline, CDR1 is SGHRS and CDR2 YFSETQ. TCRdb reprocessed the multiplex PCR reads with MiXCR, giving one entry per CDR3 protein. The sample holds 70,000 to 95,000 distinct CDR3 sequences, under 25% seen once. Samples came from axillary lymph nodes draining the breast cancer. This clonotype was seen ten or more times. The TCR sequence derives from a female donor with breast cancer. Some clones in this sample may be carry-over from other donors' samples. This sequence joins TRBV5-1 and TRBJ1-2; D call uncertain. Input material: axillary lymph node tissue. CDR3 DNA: TGCGCCAGCAGCTTGGACCCCCGGGAAGGCTACACCTTC. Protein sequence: CASSLDPREGYTF.